This is a list of T cell receptor beta chains from one sample in a study of blood T cell repertoires in COVID-19. The table came from immunoSEQ multiplex PCR; TCRdb's copy has only in-frame clones and leaves some out. The sample shows around 400,000 clones, 85% to 90% of them seen only once. The sample comprised PBMCs or T cells enriched from blood (not recorded which). The receptors were sampled from a woman in her thirties who had recovered from COVID-19. CDR3s include the opening cysteine and the closing phenylalanine or tryptophan. A D gene is named only where the DNA matches it firmly. Clone size is not always given. Where it is, it says once, few, many or a class for expanded clones.

V gene	clone size	J gene	CDR3 length	D gene	CDR3 protein	CDR3 DNA
TRBV12-5	few	TRBJ1-5	16	NA	CASGLVQGKRNQPQHF	TGTGCTAGTGGTTTGGTCCAGGGGAAGCGCAATCAGCCCCAGCATTTT
TRBV7-8	NA	TRBJ2-7	13	TRBD2	CASSFGLVYEQYF	TGTGCCAGCAGCTTCGGACTAGTCTACGAGCAGTACTTC
TRBV28	NA	TRBJ1-6	14	NA	CASSWSTSTSPLHF	TGTGCCAGCAGTTGGTCGACATCAACTTCACCCCTCCACTTT
TRBV2	NA	TRBJ2-7	15	TRBD1	CASREGQGAFYEQYF	TGTGCCAGCAGGGAGGGACAGGGGGCATTCTACGAGCAGTACTTC
TRBV3-1/TRBV3-2	NA	TRBJ2-1	18	TRBD2	CASSGGTSGRGLYNEQFF	TGTGCCAGCAGCGGGGGGACTAGCGGGAGGGGTCTTTACAATGAGCAGTTCTTC
TRBV10-3	once	TRBJ2-5	15	NA	CAISTVISYQETQYF	TGTGCCATCAGCACAGTCATATCGTACCAAGAGACCCAGTACTTC
TRBV6-5	NA	TRBJ2-5	11	NA	CASNARETQYF	TGTGCCAGCAACGCACGGGAGACCCAGTACTTC
TRBV11-2	NA	TRBJ2-1	15	TRBD2	CASSLGPSGYNEQFF	TGTGCCAGCAGCTTAGGCCCTAGCGGTTACAATGAGCAGTTCTTC
TRBV13	few	TRBJ2-7	15	NA	CASSLPAGGIYEQYF	TGTGCCAGCAGCTTACCAGCAGGGGGGATCTACGAGCAGTACTTC
TRBV19	once	TRBJ1-5	15	TRBD1	CASSEGSGGLQPQHF	TGTGCCAGTAGTGAGGGTTCAGGGGGCTTGCAGCCCCAGCATTTT
TRBV6-6	once	TRBJ1-2	15	NA	CASSPTSNTGFGYTF	TGTGCCAGCAGTCCCACCTCAAATACAGGGTTCGGCTACACCTTC
TRBV29-1	NA	TRBJ2-5	12	TRBD2	CSGVAGLETQYF	TGCAGCGGCGTAGCGGGATTAGAGACCCAGTACTTC
TRBV24-1	NA	TRBJ1-2	14	NA	CATSDFDRNYGYTF	TGTGCCACCAGTGATTTTGACAGAAACTATGGCTACACCTTC
TRBV9	NA	TRBJ2-2	14	NA	CASSVDLYTGELFF	TGTGCCAGCAGCGTAGATCTATACACCGGGGAGCTGTTTTTT
TRBV30	NA	TRBJ2-7	16	TRBD1	CAWRAPGQGASREQYF	TGTGCCTGGAGGGCCCCGGGACAGGGGGCTTCTCGTGAGCAGTACTTC
TRBV13	few	TRBJ2-2	15	TRBD2	CASSLVAGGTGELFF	TGTGCCAGCAGCTTAGTAGCGGGAGGTACCGGGGAGCTGTTTTTT
TRBV6-5	NA	TRBJ1-2	12	NA	CASSTEVYGYTF	TGTGCCAGCAGCACAGAAGTTTATGGCTACACCTTC
TRBV7-9	NA	TRBJ1-3	17	TRBD1	CASSLLSPGQGGNTIYF	TGTGCCAGCAGCTTATTATCTCCGGGACAGGGTGGAAACACCATATATTTT
TRBV19	NA	TRBJ1-3	13	NA	CASSTGYGNTIYF	TGTGCCAGTAGCACAGGGTACGGAAACACCATATATTTT
TRBV28	NA	TRBJ1-1	15	NA	CASTPKRGGRHEAFF	TGTGCCAGCACTCCTAAAAGAGGGGGACGCCACGAAGCTTTCTTT
TRBV7-9	NA	TRBJ2-1	15	NA	CASSLTRSSYNEQFF	TGTGCCAGCAGCTTGACTAGGAGCTCCTACAATGAGCAGTTCTTC
TRBV11-2	once	TRBJ2-1	14	TRBD2	CASKAGSSYNEQFF	TGTGCCAGCAAAGCGGGGAGCTCCTACAATGAGCAGTTCTTC